The 6 T cell receptor beta chains listed next were all sequenced from one sample in a study of blood T cells in healthy people across ages (dated by TCRdb to the mid-2010s). Receptor libraries were prepared by 5' RACE. The second PCR ran for about 6 to 12 cycles and used a J-beta primer mix along with a sample-barcoded 5' primer. TCRdb's own reprocessing of the public reads used fastp at Q25 and MiXCR and kept productive beta chains. CDR3 protein duplicates are merged, each entry listing the most common genes and DNA. This sample comprises approximately 1,700,000 distinct CDR3 sequences, about 39% of them detected only once. The ten largest clonotypes hold more than 20% of the sample. Sequenced input: blood. The receptors here all came from a human donor in good health.

The chain recombines TRBV6-2 or TRBV6-3 with TRBJ2-7; possibly TRBD1 for D (6 bases). The V gene lost 7 bases and the J gene lost 1 base, with 11 bases spanning the gap. Germline V gene sequence: CDR1 MNHEY, CDR2 SVGEGT. The CDR3 extends over 13 amino acids. The CDR3 protein is CASTQQGSYEQYF. The CDR3 DNA follows: TGTGCCAGCACCCAACAGGGTTCCTACGAGCAGTACTTC.

This clonotype was counted a few times. The chain is built from TRBV9 and TRBJ2-1, with D possibly being TRBD1 (6 bases). The CDR3 is made up of 14 amino acids. Germline CDR1 is SGDLS and CDR2 is YYNGEE. V lost 1 base and J lost 3, with 8 bases in between. This chain's CDR3 is CASSVRGNYNEQFF. CDR3 DNA sequence: TGTGCCAGCAGCGTAAGGGGGAACTACAATGAGCAGTTCTTC. Together with reference TRBV9 and TRBJ2-1, the CDR3 gives the full variable domain: DSGVTQTPKHLITATGQRVTLRCSPRSGDLSVYWYQQSLDQGLQFLIQYYNGEERAKGNILERFSAQQFPDLHSELNLSSLELGDSALYFCASSVRGNYNEQFFGPGTRLTVL.

This clonotype was picked up one time. The V gene is TRBV29-1, the J gene TRBJ1-2; 7 positions match TRBD1. The junction had 9 bases not matched to a gene; V was cut back by 1 base and J by 7 bases. The CDR3 is made up of 14 amino acids. Germline CDR1 and CDR2: SQVTM and ANQGSEA. The chain's CDR3 is CSVEGGQFRSGYTF. CDR3 DNA sequence: TGCAGCGTTGAAGGGGGACAGTTCAGGAGTGGCTACACCTTC.

This clonotype was counted only a few times. The rearrangement joins TRBV10-3 to TRBJ2-5, with no clear D. Germline V gene data show CDR1 as ENHRY and CDR2 as SYGVKD. The CDR3 is 15 residues long. Trimming removed 2 bases at V and 2 bases at J, with 12 bases between. The CDR3 spells CAISEALDIQETQYF. CDR3 coding DNA: TGTGCCATCAGTGAGGCCCTTGACATACAAGAGACCCAGTACTTC.

This clonotype was counted only a few times. This chain links TRBV5-1 with TRBJ2-6, with 7 bases lining up with TRBD1. The V gene end was trimmed by 4 bases and the J gene end by 3 bases; junction bases not matched to a gene: 4. The CDR3 runs to 15 residues. In germline, CDR1 is SGHRS, CDR2 YFSETQ. Written as DNA, the CDR3 is TGCGCCAGCAGCCCAGACAGGGATGGGGCCAACGTCCTGACTTTC. Protein sequence: CASSPDRDGANVLTF.

This chain links TRBV28 with TRBJ1-2; D gene ambiguous. The V and J ends lost 5 bases and 8 bases respectively, with 15 bases between them. Germline CDR1 is MDHEN and CDR2 is SYDVKM. The CDR3 runs to 13 residues. The CDR3: CASSDVDLWGYTF. The CDR3 nucleotides are TGTGCCAGCAGTGACGTGGACCTGTGGGGCTACACCTTC.